The T cell receptor beta chain described here comes from a study of blood T cell repertoires in COVID-19. About the research overall: T cells, B-cell-depleted T cells, or PBMCs provided the cDNA or gDNA that served as material.

From germline, CDR1 is MNHEY and CDR2 SVGEGT. The V segment lost 5 bases and the J segment 5 bases; nucleotides outside the gene matches: 5. The CDR3 consists of 14 residues. Sequencing was performed with immunoSEQ multiplex PCR; in TCRdb, only in-frame clones are kept and a portion is missing. This table holds 60,000 to 90,000 clones, around 80% found once. Material for sequencing was peripheral blood. This TCR was sampled from a man in his fifties or sixties with active or convalescent COVID-19. The V call is TRBV6-2 or TRBV6-3, the J call TRBJ1-5, with 8 bases that match TRBD1. The chain's CDR3 is CASSHGTGYQPQHF. The CDR3 DNA reads TGTGCCAGCAGTCATGGGACAGGCTATCAGCCCCAGCATTTT.